This T cell receptor beta chain was observed in a study of T cells in Graves' hyperthyroidism and ophthalmopathy. The study, taken as a whole, reports: Most thyroid clonotypes expanded above 0.001 were also detected in blood.

An absence of ophthalmopathy progression within 18 months meant stable Graves' hyperthyroidism. Participants, patients aged 18 to 65, had newly diagnosed hyperthyroidism with a duration under 2 months. Orbital computed tomography, thyroid ultrasound, serum thyroxine and TRAb, and clinical symptoms together informed the diagnoses. This clonotype came up many times. Its antigen is as yet unknown. From germline, CDR1 is MNHEY and CDR2 SVGEGT. V lost 5 bases to trimming and J lost 4 bases; unmatched junction nucleotides: 6. The CDR3 is made up of 15 amino acids. Amplified TCR beta CDR3 regions derived from RNA transcripts. Using the HTBI primer set, a first-round RT-PCR was run on the TCR CDR3. Using its own MiXCR run on the multiplex PCR reads, TCRdb lists one record per CDR3 protein. The sample lists around 300,000 distinct CDR3 sequences, about 14% occurring once.

The chain is built from TRBV6-2 or TRBV6-3 and TRBJ2-2; 8 bases line up with TRBD1. The sequence came from a woman in her twenties or thirties with Graves' hyperthyroidism. Material for sequencing was blood. The CDR3 reads CASSALRGPTGELFF. The DNA for the CDR3 is TGTGCCAGCAGTGCCCTCAGGGGGCCCACCGGGGAGCTGTTTTTT.